These T cell receptor beta chains were read from a single sample in a study of control samples from healthy donors and cancer patients. Sequenced by immunoSEQ multiplex PCR; TCRdb stores in-frame clones only, minus some. The sample holds roughly 200,000 clones, over 85% seen once. Sequencing was carried out using blood. The source of these receptors is a man aged 18-30 years in good health. Each CDR3 is given with its conserved first and last residue. D genes are given only for firm matches. A clone size is listed for some rows: how often the clone was seen (once, few, many), or a class if it is expanded.

>TRBJ1-2|.|.|TRBV24-1|13
TGTGCCACCAGTGATGGCAGTCTCTATGGCTACACCTTC
CATSDGSLYGYTF
>TRBJ1-6|.|.|TRBV7-9|16
TGTGCCAGCAGAAAATCCGGGGCAGAGAATAATTCACCCCTCCACTTT
CASRKSGAENNSPLHF
>TRBJ2-5|.|TRBD2|TRBV11-2|17
TGTGCCAGCAGCTTAGGACTAGCGGGGGGGCAGGAAGAGACCCAGTACTTC
CASSLGLAGGQEETQYF
>TRBJ1-1|.|.|TRBV10-2|16
TGCGCCAGCAGCCCTAAAGGGCAGGGAGTGGCCACTGAAGCTTTCTTT
CASSPKGQGVATEAFF
>TRBJ2-3|.|.|TRBV20-1|11
TGCAGTGCTAGCTCGGGAGATACGCAGTATTTT
CSASSGDTQYF
>TRBJ1-2|.|.|TRBV10-3|14
TGTGCCATCAACCTTGGGGGTGAGGACTATGGCTACACCTTC
CAINLGGEDYGYTF
>TRBJ1-5|once|.|TRBV19|13
TGTGCCAGTAGTGCGGACAGAAATCAGCCCCAGCATTTT
CASSADRNQPQHF
>TRBJ2-7|.|.|TRBV21-1|13
TGTGCCAGCAGCAAAGCACACAGGGTCGAGCAGTACTTC
CASSKAHRVEQYF
>TRBJ1-1|.|.|TRBV6-5|13
TGTGCCAGCAGGGGGTTGGGAACTTCTGAAGCTTTCTTT
CASRGLGTSEAFF
>TRBJ1-1|.|.|TRBV27|14
TGTGCCAGCAGTTCGAGACAGCAGAACACTGAAGCTTTCTTT
CASSSRQQNTEAFF
>TRBJ1-1|.|TRBD1|TRBV2|18
TGTGCCAGCAGTTTTGTTACCGGGACAGACTCTCCTCGGGCTGAAGCTTTCTTT
CASSFVTGTDSPRAEAFF
>TRBJ1-2|.|TRBD1|TRBV5-4|14
TGTGCCAGCAGCCGGATACAGGGGAACTATGGCTACACCTTC
CASSRIQGNYGYTF
>TRBJ1-2|.|.|TRBV18|13
TGTGCCAGCTCACCCGACAGAGCCTATGGCTACACCTTC
CASSPDRAYGYTF
>TRBJ1-5|.|.|TRBV10-3|14
TGTGCCATCAGTGAGTCTTTCGACAATCAGCCCCAGCATTTT
CAISESFDNQPQHF
>TRBJ2-7|once|TRBD1|TRBV6-5|15
TGTGCCAGCAGTACCCGGGACAGGGTACCCTACGAGCAGTACTTC
CASSTRDRVPYEQYF
>TRBJ2-1|.|.|TRBV28|15
TGTGCCAGCAGTTCTATCCTGAACTCCTACAATGAGCAGTTCTTC
CASSSILNSYNEQFF
>TRBJ1-2|.|.|TRBV3-1/TRBV3-2|15
TGTGCCAGCAGCCAAGATAAGAGGAGTGGCTATGGCTACACCTTC
CASSQDKRSGYGYTF
>TRBJ2-5|.|TRBD1|TRBV3-1/TRBV3-2|17
TGTGCCAGCAGCCAAGATCGAGGGACAGGGGTAGGGGAGACCCAGTACTTC
CASSQDRGTGVGETQYF
>TRBJ1-4|.|.|TRBV6-6|13
TGTGCCACCAAAGAGGGGGGCTATGGAAAACTGTTTTTT
CATKEGGYGKLFF
>TRBJ2-3|.|TRBD2|TRBV3-1/TRBV3-2|17
TGTGCCAGCAGCCATCGCCTAGCGGGGGCCACCACAGATACGCAGTATTTT
CASSHRLAGATTDTQYF
>TRBJ1-1|.|.|TRBV7-3|13
TGTGCCAGCAGCGCCTTCATGGGGGCTGAAGCTTTCTTT
CASSAFMGAEAFF
>TRBJ2-3|.|TRBD1|TRBV19|13
TGTGCCAGCACAGGGGGCGGCACAGATACGCAGTATTTT
CASTGGGTDTQYF
>TRBJ2-7|.|TRBD1|TRBV5-1|15
TGCGCCAGCCGCTCCAGAGGACAGGGCCCCAACGAGCAGTACTTC
CASRSRGQGPNEQYF
>TRBJ2-1|.|.|TRBV7-2|15
TGTGCCAGCAGCCCCCGACAGATATCCTACAATGAGCAGTTCTTC
CASSPRQISYNEQFF
>TRBJ1-6|once|.|TRBV6-6|13
TGTGCCAGCAGTTACTCGAGGGCGGCACCCCTCCACTTT
CASSYSRAAPLHF
>TRBJ2-1|.|.|TRBV5-4|15
TGTGCCAGCAGCTCCGAGGGGGGTAATTTGGGTGAGCAGTTCTTC
CASSSEGGNLGEQFF
>TRBJ1-4|few|.|TRBV9|15
TGTGCCAGCAGCGTAGAATTAGGATTTAATGAAAAACTGTTTTTT
CASSVELGFNEKLFF
>TRBJ1-2|few|.|TRBV7-9|15
TGTGCCAGCAGCTTATGGGGGACCTCTAACTATGGCTACACCTTC
CASSLWGTSNYGYTF
>TRBJ1-5|.|TRBD1|TRBV29-1|14
TGCAGCGTATCCGGGACAGGGGGGGATCAGCCCCAGCATTTT
CSVSGTGGDQPQHF
>TRBJ2-5|.|.|TRBV15|13
TGTGCCACCAGCATTTGGGACTCGGAGACCCAGTACTTC
CATSIWDSETQYF
>TRBJ1-1|.|.|TRBV28|11
TGTGCCAGCAGTTTTCCAACTGAAGCTTTCTTT
CASSFPTEAFF
>TRBJ1-5|once|.|TRBV2|14
TGTGCCAGCAGTGACGTAGAAAACAATCAGCCCCAGCATTTT
CASSDVENNQPQHF
>TRBJ2-7|.|TRBD1|TRBV5-1|15
TGCGCCAGCAGCTGGGCGGGACAGGGGGAGGTCGAGCAGTACTTC
CASSWAGQGEVEQYF
>TRBJ1-1|once|.|TRBV20-1|9
TGCGGGGTTTCGGGGGAAGCTTTCTTT
CGVSGEAFF
>TRBJ2-5|.|.|TRBV24-1|13
TGTGCCACCAGTGATGGGGGCGCAGAGACCCAGTACTTC
CATSDGGAETQYF
>TRBJ2-1|.|.|TRBV2|15
TGTGCCAGCAGTGGACAGGACTGGGCATACAATGAGCAGTTCTTC
CASSGQDWAYNEQFF
>TRBJ2-5|.|.|TRBV10-3|15
TGTGCCATCAGTGATTTGGGGGGAAGGGGGGAGACCCAGTACTTC
CAISDLGGRGETQYF
>TRBJ1-2|.|TRBD1|TRBV30|21
TGTGCCTGGAGTGTACAGGGGTCCCACAGGGGGCCAGGAAGATCCACCTATGGCTACACCTTC
CAWSVQGSHRGPGRSTYGYTF
>TRBJ1-3|.|.|TRBV15|14
TGTGCCACCAGCGTAGAAGGAAACAGAAACACCATATATTTT
CATSVEGNRNTIYF
>TRBJ2-2|.|TRBD2|TRBV4-2|18
TGTGCCAGCAGCCCCCGGGCTAGCGGGGGGGCCGACACCGGGGAGCTGTTTTTT
CASSPRASGGADTGELFF
>TRBJ1-1|once|.|TRBV7-2|15
TGTGCCAGCAGCCCTGGTCGGGGGCGAGGTAATGAAGCTTTCTTT
CASSPGRGRGNEAFF